The next 12 T cell receptor beta chains were all read from a single sample in a study of blood T cell repertoires in COVID-19. Assay: immunoSEQ multiplex PCR; the TCRdb copy retains only in-frame clones and omits some. The data show approximately 480,000 clones, 89% seen once. The sequenced sample consisted of peripheral blood. These receptors were collected from a man younger than 35 with COVID-19, enrolled during active disease.

The chain employs TRBV7-6 and TRBJ1-2; perhaps TRBD1 as D (5 bases). The length of the CDR3 is 15 residues. V was shortened by 0 bases and J by 8 bases, with 16 bases between the two germline ends. CDR1 and CDR2 from the germline V gene are SGHVS and FNYEAQ. The chain's CDR3 is CASSLATGNPRGYTF. The CDR3 region has the DNA TGTGCCAGCAGCTTAGCTACAGGCAACCCACGGGGCTACACCTTC.

The chain employs TRBV2 and TRBJ2-2, with D perhaps matching TRBD1 (7 bases). Germline loops: CDR1 SNHLY, CDR2 FYNNEI. The CDR3 covers 14 residues. Deletions cut 8 bases from V and 4 bases from J, with 14 bases between. CDR3 loop: CASGGGLGTGELFF. The CDR3 DNA is TGTGCCAGCGGAGGGGGCCTGGGCACCGGGGAGCTGTTTTTT.

This clone was counted a single time. This CDR3 is also generated by other DNA sequences in the sample. The chain recombines TRBV5-1 with TRBJ2-1, with D possibly TRBD2 on 6 matching bases. Between the trimmed V and J ends, which lost 5 bases and 0 bases, there was a span of 12 bases. CDR3 length: 15 residues. Germline assignment: CDR1 SGHRS and CDR2 YFSETQ. The CDR3 DNA reads TGCGCCAGCAGTCTGGGGGGAAGCTCCTACAATGAGCAGTTCTTC. Protein sequence: CASSLGGSSYNEQFF. Complete variable domain (other parts from reference TRBV5-1 and TRBJ2-1): KAGVTQTPRYLIKTRGQQVTLSCSPISGHRSVSWYQQTPGQGLQFLFEYFSETQRNKGNFPGRFSGRQFSNSRSEMNVSTLELGDSALYLCASSLGGSSYNEQFFGPGTRLTVL.

J is TRBJ2-5 and V is TRBV28; 11 positions match TRBD2. Germline CDR1 MDHEN, CDR2 SYDVKM. CDR3 size: 14 residues. The ends lost 7 bases at V and 5 bases at J; junction bases unmatched: 6. The CDR3 spells CASKPSGRWETQYF. CDR3 coding DNA: TGTGCCAGCAAGCCTAGCGGGAGGTGGGAGACCCAGTACTTC. The full variable domain, rest sourced from reference TRBV28 and TRBJ2-5, is DVKVTQSSRYLVKRTGEKVFLECVQDMDHENMFWYRQDPGLGLRLIYFSYDVKMKEKGDIPEGYSVSREKKERFSLILESASTNQTSMYLCASKPSGRWETQYFGPGTRLLVL.

In this sample, this clone turned up once. This chain links TRBV12-5 with TRBJ2-1, with D unresolved. Germline V CDR1 and CDR2: LGHNT, FRNRAP. The CDR3 is 18 residues long. The V end was cut by 4 bases, the J end by 0 bases, with 19 bases between. In DNA, the CDR3 is TGTGCTAGTGGTTGGGCCGCCGGTAACTTCCCCTCCTACAATGAGCAGTTCTTC. Encoded protein: CASGWAAGNFPSYNEQFF. Looking up the rest from reference TRBV12-5 and TRBJ2-1 gives the full variable domain: DARVTQTPRHKVTEMGQEVTMRCQPILGHNTVFWYRQTMMQGLELLAYFRNRAPLDDSGMPKDRFSAEMPDATLATLKIQPSEPRDSAVYFCASGWAAGNFPSYNEQFFGPGTRLTVL.

In its sample, this clone was seen once. The genes are TRBV3-1 (or the pseudogene TRBV3-2) and TRBJ1-2, with D tentatively TRBD1 (6 bases). CDR3 length: 15 amino acids. CDR1 and CDR2 (germline): LGHDT, YNNKEL (reference sequence). V lost 4 bases, J lost 10 bases, and 22 bases lay in between. CDR3 amino acids: CASSPFPDSSETYTF. The CDR3 DNA reads TGTGCCAGCAGCCCATTTCCGGACAGTTCGGAAACCTACACCTTC.

The chain joins TRBV5-6 to TRBJ1-1; perhaps TRBD1 as D (5 bases). The germline V gene encodes CDR1 SGHDT and CDR2 YYEEEE. V shed 0 bases and J shed 2 bases, with 20 bases lying between them. The CDR3 covers 18 residues. DNA for the CDR3: TGTGCCAGCAGCTTGGTAGGAGGGGTAGGGGAGGAAAACACTGAAGCTTTCTTT. Its translation is CASSLVGGVGEENTEAFF.

The table lists this clone with a count of one. V gene TRBV2 combines with J gene TRBJ2-1, with 12 bases that match TRBD2. Trimming cost V 5 bases and J 5 bases; bases outside gene matches: 7. CDR3 size: 16 residues. Germline values: CDR1 SNHLY, CDR2 FYNNEI. The CDR3: CASSFPGTSGHNEQFF. As DNA, the CDR3 is TGTGCCAGCAGTTTCCCCGGGACTAGCGGGCACAATGAGCAGTTCTTC.

The chain carries TRBV18 and TRBJ2-7; 7 nucleotides line up with TRBD1. Per the germline V gene, CDR1 is KGHSH and CDR2 is LQKENI. J gave up 8 bases and V 0 bases, and 4 bases lay outside the gene matches. The length of the CDR3 is 13 residues. The CDR3 loop is CASSPPKGAQQYF. The CDR3 DNA reads TGTGCCAGCTCACCACCGAAGGGGGCCCAGCAGTACTTC.

This chain uses TRBV7-6 with TRBJ1-2, with 7 positions matching TRBD1. CDR1 SGHVS and CDR2 FNYEAQ come from the germline V gene. This CDR3 is built from 18 residues. The ends lost 0 bases at V and 3 bases at J; junction bases unmatched: 13. Here the CDR3 reads CASSLAEARGSGYYGYTF. The CDR3 nucleotides read TGTGCCAGCAGCTTAGCGGAGGCCAGGGGGTCCGGCTACTATGGCTACACCTTC.

The table lists this clone with a count of one. The chain links TRBV29-1 to TRBJ2-3; 8 bases map to TRBD2. V lost 1 base and J lost 4; bases outside the gene matches: 10. The CDR3 runs to 16 residues. Per germline, CDR1 SQVTM and CDR2 ANQGSEA. The CDR3 sequence is CSVEAGGPLGADTQYF. The CDR3 DNA follows: TGCAGCGTTGAAGCGGGAGGGCCCCTAGGGGCAGATACGCAGTATTTT.

The chain uses TRBV5-1 and TRBJ1-2; a weak D match, TRBD1 (5 bases). V was shortened by 5 bases and J by 10 bases, with 18 bases between the two germline ends. The germline V gene has CDR1 SGHRS and CDR2 YFSETQ. The CDR3 loop spans 13 amino acids. CDR3 DNA: TGCGCCAGCAGGACCCCGCAGGGTAGGATCTACACCTTC. Protein sequence: CASRTPQGRIYTF. The full variable domain, its missing parts supplied by reference TRBV5-1 and TRBJ1-2, is KAGVTQTPRYLIKTRGQQVTLSCSPISGHRSVSWYQQTPGQGLQFLFEYFSETQRNKGNFPGRFSGRQFSNSRSEMNVSTLELGDSALYLCASRTPQGRIYTFGSGTRLTVV.